The 3 T cell receptor beta chains below all came from one sample that was sequenced in a study of cytomegalovirus exposure and HLA in healthy donors. This PCR relied on a set of 60 Vbeta primers and 13 Jbeta primers. Libraries were prepared by immunoSEQ multiplex PCR; TCRdb keeps only in-frame clonotypes and omits some of them. The sample includes about 120,000 clones, around two thirds of them seen just once. The sequencing input was PBMCs. The receptors were sampled from a woman in her 40s in good health and CMV-seropositive.

This clone was observed a single time. The chain combines TRBV2 with TRBJ1-5, with 8 positions matching TRBD1. V was pared by 6 bases and J by 5 bases, with 9 bases of the junction left unmatched. CDR1 and CDR2 from the germline V gene are SNHLY and FYNNEI. The CDR3 runs to 15 residues. The chain's CDR3 is CASRKGQALYQPQHF. CDR3 DNA sequence: TGTGCCAGCAGGAAGGGACAGGCCTTATATCAGCCCCAGCATTTT.

This clone was seen a single time. This sequence joins TRBV6-6 and TRBJ2-5, with TRBD1 matching over 9 bases. TRBJ2-7 explains the end of the DNA better; the J call may be wrong. CDR1 is MNHNY, CDR2 SVGAGI, per germline (reference sequence). This CDR3 is built from 14 residues. This CDR3 is CASSYGTGNYEQYF. CDR3 sequence (DNA): TGTGCCAGCAGTTACGGGACAGGGAACTACGAGCAGTACTTC.

This chain connects TRBV11-2 to TRBJ1-2, with D perhaps TRBD1 (6 bases). The V gene lost 0 bases and the J gene lost 2 bases, with 7 bases spanning the gap. Germline V CDR1 and CDR2: SGHAT, FQNNGV. The CDR3 length is 14 residues. CDR3 in amino acids: CASSLDGQNYGYTF. In DNA form, the CDR3 reads TGTGCCAGCAGCTTAGACGGACAGAACTATGGCTACACCTTC.